This entry describes one TCR beta chain. This record belongs to a study of blood T cell repertoires in COVID-19. In the study overall: Two negative PCRs, clearance, or symptom resolution characterized the recovered Cohort 3 donors. Some COVID-19 samples were acute and others convalescent; all came from the United States, Italy and Spain.

Germline V gene lookup returns CDR1 SGHDT and CDR2 YYEEEE. The CDR3 is made up of 12 amino acids. Trimming stripped 5 bases from V and 3 bases from J, with 7 bases between. Profiled with immunoSEQ multiplex PCR; TCRdb holds only in-frame clones, not every one. The table records approximately 240,000 clones, roughly 90% of them present only once. The clonotype was recovered from a woman between 45 and 65 years old in a cohort exposed to, infected with or recovered from COVID-19 (not recorded which). This chain links TRBV5-6 with TRBJ2-3; tentative D call: TRBD2 (6 bases). The sequenced material came from PBMCs or T cells enriched from blood (not recorded which). The CDR3 loop is CASSRGTDTQYF. The DNA of the CDR3 is TGTGCCAGCAGTCGGGGGACAGATACGCAGTATTTT. Together with reference TRBV5-6 and TRBJ2-3, the CDR3 gives the full variable domain: DAGVTQSPTHLIKTRGQQVTLRCSPKSGHDTVSWYQQALGQGPQFIFQYYEEEERQRGNFPDRFSGHQFPNYSSELNVNALLLGDSALYLCASSRGTDTQYFGPGTRLTVL.